The rows below give T cell receptor beta chains drawn from one sample of a study of cytomegalovirus exposure and HLA in healthy donors. The table came from immunoSEQ multiplex PCR; TCRdb's copy has only in-frame clones and leaves some out. The sample lists roughly 200,000 clones, 80% to 90% seen once, with 2.5% to 3.5% in the top ten. The sample consisted of PBMCs. Source of these receptors: a man under 40 in good health and CMV-seronegative. The CDR3 runs from the conserved cysteine through the conserved F or W. Not all rows give a size; the values are once, few, many and, for expanded clones, a class.

TRBV5-1	-	TRBJ1-4	CASSLEGRNEKLFF
TRBV29-1	-	TRBJ1-2	CSVEDVGQGGYGYTF
TRBV6-6	-	TRBJ1-1	CASSGSLFEAFF
TRBV11-2	-	TRBJ1-4	CASSSGTIREKLFF
TRBV10-1	-	-	CASSSKDFSSSYEQYF
TRBV11-2	once	TRBJ1-5	CASSLAGVGPQHF
TRBV15	-	TRBJ1-5	CATSRQGQGRQPQHF
TRBV2	-	TRBJ2-7	CASIWPHRSEQYF
TRBV10-3	-	TRBJ1-1	CAISDSPTGRSFF
TRBV18	-	TRBJ1-1	CASSPPAGRGTEAFF
TRBV5-3	-	TRBJ1-6	CATPRRSPLHF
TRBV19	-	TRBJ2-2	CASSIDRGGGELFF
TRBV7-2	-	TRBJ2-7	CASSWDRGHTYEQYF
TRBV5-4	-	TRBJ1-1	CASSFSATPNTEAFF
TRBV7-9	-	TRBJ2-2	CASSLALAGMTGELFF
TRBV5-4	few	TRBJ1-2	CASSLGVQGGYTF
TRBV7-6	once	TRBJ2-1	CASSLGWRREGDEQFF
TRBV5-1	-	TRBJ2-1	CASSLASGVSSYNEQFF
TRBV5-1	few	TRBJ2-5	CASSWRPGAKETQYF
TRBV2	-	TRBJ2-7	CASTAGNWYEQYF
TRBV19	-	TRBJ2-2	CASSITRQDLNTGELFF
TRBV27	-	TRBJ1-5	CASSFGRDNQPQHF
TRBV5-1	-	TRBJ1-1	CASSLAGGRWTEAFF
TRBV19	-	TRBJ1-1	CASSMVPTRHTEAFF
TRBV19	-	TRBJ2-7	CASGDRGSYEQYF